Given below is one T cell receptor beta chain in context. The sample belongs to a study of blood T cell repertoires in COVID-19. About the study: COVID-19 samples collected from the United States, Italy and Spain covered acute and convalescent phases. Sample material is recorded as cDNA or gDNA derived from T cells, B-cell-depleted T cells, or PBMCs.

Germline-derived CDR1 and CDR2 are LNHDA and SQIVND (reference sequence). The CDR3 has 15 amino acids. V lost 3 bases to trimming and J lost 5 bases; unmatched junction nucleotides: 7. In the authors' methods: By means of reference gene primer amplification, nucleated cell counts were estimated. Measured with immunoSEQ multiplex PCR; TCRdb has only the in-frame clones, and not every one. V and J calls and clone size come straight from that table; D and trimming were deduced from the DNA. In the table there are approximately 59,000 clones, roughly 90% of which are singletons. The TCR was taken from a human donor in a cohort sampled during active COVID-19. The specimen was peripheral blood. This chain joins TRBV19 and TRBJ2-5; 9 nucleotides match TRBD1. CDR3: CASSIHRGQGETQYF. The CDR3 DNA reads TGTGCCAGTAGTATCCACAGGGGGCAAGGGGAGACCCAGTACTTC.